This T cell receptor (beta chain) is from a study of T-cell memory formation after mild COVID-19. Study outcomes and limitations: A subset of responding clones appeared in pre-infection memory, suggesting cross-reactive memory joined.

TCRdb redid the calling of the 5' RACE reads with MiXCR, one entry per CDR3 protein. This table has approximately 100,000 distinct CDR3 sequences, 17% appearing once. The CDR3 consists of 13 residues. Between the trimmed V and J ends, which lost 5 bases and 6 bases, there was a span of 17 bases. CDR1 DFQATT and CDR2 SNEGSKA come from the germline V gene (reference sequence). Concerning this clonotype: The antigen is not known.

This rearrangement joins TRBV20-1 to TRBJ2-7; D call uncertain. The sample comprised PBMCs or a T cell subset sorted from them (not recorded which). This receptor was taken from an adult woman who had mild COVID-19 (a few samples of this study predate the infection). Cell type and time point are not known. The DNA for the CDR3 is TGCAGTGCTCCGGATGGGATGATCGGCGAGCAGTACTTC. Its translation is CSAPDGMIGEQYF.